The entry below describes one TCR beta chain. The antigen it binds to is not known. No qualities accompany the bases; no much larger clone lies one base away. Germline trimming amounts to 4 bases on V and 3 bases on J, with 8 as the count of junction bases outside the gene matches. Inclusive of the bounding cysteine and phenylalanine, the CDR3 is 16 residues long. The entry retains the CDR3 DNA only, 48 bases that are in frame from base 1. The germline V gene gives CDR1 as SGHAT and CDR2 as FQNNGV. During colonoscopy, one to two rectal pinch biopsies were obtained for research purposes. Before the diagnostic colonoscopy, none of the ulcerative colitis patients had been given any immunosuppressive medication. Rectal biopsies were digested with proteinase K before DNA isolation. The Wizard kit (Promega) was used to extract genomic DNA from the blood and intestinal samples. These data belong to a study of pediatric ulcerative colitis (dated by TCRdb to between 2019 and 2020). Concerning the study at large: Of the ulcerative colitis patients, about seven had pancolitis and two had left-sided colitis, and histology in every patient was consistent with ulcerative colitis. About 10 newly diagnosed, treatment-naive pediatric ulcerative colitis patients and a few non-IBD control children each provided paired blood and rectal samples. Using the Pediatric Ulcerative Colitis Activity Index, a couple of patients were classed as having mild disease, several as having moderate disease and three as having acute severe colitis. The research as a whole found: A couple of rectal CDR3 clonotypes were found in every ulcerative colitis patient but in no control. Only a few individuals were included in the healthy control group, which was small. Rectal repertoire features separated controls, mild-moderate and acute severe colitis patients; acute severe colitis showed reduced rectal diversity due to clonal expansions. Autologous blood-rectal clonal overlap was significantly higher in ulcerative colitis patients than in controls, suggesting increased T cell trafficking to inflamed tissue. For technical reasons, blood samples from a couple of patients gave substantially fewer templates, and these samples were excluded from the blood-rectal overlap analysis. Repertoires were derived from total lymphocyte DNA, so rare subsets such as regulatory T cells may have patterns not reflected. Rectal pinch biopsies may have included blood-derived T cells, especially in patients with overt colitis.

Using the immunoSEQ TRB Survey service, rearranged CDR3 beta regions were amplified from genomic DNA with multiplex V and J primers. Survey-level sequencing depth of up to 500,000 reads per sample was used to keep depth equal across samples. Libraries were purified and pooled, and sequencing was performed on Illumina technology. The authors' analysis ran thus. Productive clonality, sample overlap, pairwise scatters, CDR3 beta length, V/D/J gene usage and productiveness were all assessed with the immunoSEQ online tools. Calculated diversity was defined as the number of unique rearrangements divided by total templates times 100, and Shannon and Simpson indices were additionally computed. Principal component analysis was performed on Z-score normalized data with the R prcomp function and the ggbiplot package. Morisita's index was used to quantify the clonal overlap between blood and rectum within each subject. TCRdb's version of the immuneACCESS table is confined to in-frame rearrangements and falls short of the full clone set. An unresolved V gene accounts for under half of the shortfall where checked; the remainder is of unknown origin. V, J and clone size derive from that table, while D and trimming were established from the DNA sequence. The sample table records about 16,000 clones; around 74% of these occur just once. 6% to 7% of the sample rests with the top ten.

This clonotype originated in a boy between 10 and 17 years old with moderate ulcerative colitis. The sequenced sample consisted of gut tissue. The V gene is TRBV11-2 and the J gene is TRBJ2-3; a stretch of 9 junction bases matches TRBD1. CDR3 protein: CASSSDRDRVTDTQYF. The DNA reads TGTGCCAGCAGCTCAGACCGGGACAGGGTTACAGATACGCAGTATTTT.